The 11 T cell receptor beta chains below were found in one sample sequenced in a study of CD8+ T cells in alopecia areata. Specified treatment: oral pan-JAK inhibitor, 5-10 mg twice daily. Extracted RNA was reverse transcribed, and the resulting cDNA served as sequencing template. The method was immunoSEQ multiplex PCR; TCRdb's version includes in-frame clones alone and lacks a portion of them. Of a few hundred thousand clones in the sample, 35% to 45% were seen once. The sequencing used CD4+ T cells sorted from blood, collected at approximately week 30, from a patient treated with tofacitinib. The source of these receptors is a human donor with alopecia areata.

This clone has only a few counts. The sample contains more than one DNA sequence encoding this CDR3. The V and J genes are TRBV30 and TRBJ2-7; TRBD1 matches at 9 bases. The germline CDR1 and CDR2 sequences are GTSNPN and SVGIG (reference sequence). After removal of 2 bases from V and 2 bases from J, the junction contained 4 bases not matched to a gene. The CDR3 has 14 amino acids. The CDR3: CAWSLGQGTYEQYF. The CDR3 DNA reads as TGTGCCTGGAGTCTGGGACAGGGCACCTACGAGCAGTACTTC.

The V call is TRBV30, the J call TRBJ2-4; possible D gene TRBD2, 5 bases. The CDR3 runs 17 residues. The germline gives CDR1 GTSNPN, CDR2 SVGIG (reference sequence). V lost 3 bases and J 0 bases, leaving 18 bases between the germline ends. This CDR3 is CAWRPDLSGLAKNIQYF. In nucleotides, the CDR3 is TGTGCCTGGAGACCCGATTTAAGCGGCTTAGCCAAAAACATTCAGTACTTC.

This clone was seen a few times. This chain uses TRBV9 with TRBJ1-3; 9 bases are shared with TRBD1. In germline, CDR1 is SGDLS, CDR2 YYNGEE. This CDR3 comprises 16 residues. V trimming: 3 bases; J trimming: 3 bases; junction bases outside the gene matches: 7. CDR3 DNA sequence: TGTGCCAGCAGCGCGGGACAGGGCTTAAGTGGAAACACCATATATTTT. This codes for CASSAGQGLSGNTIYF.

This clone appeared a few times. This chain connects TRBV7-3 to TRBJ2-1, with no clear D. Germline CDR1 is SGHTA and CDR2 is FQGTGA. The CDR3 runs 13 residues. V lost 3 bases and J lost 5, with 8 bases in between. CDR3 bases: TGTGCCAGCAGCTTGTCCCGAAACAATGAGCAGTTCTTC. Its protein product is CASSLSRNNEQFF.

This clone was observed a handful of times. The rearrangement links TRBV23-1 to TRBJ1-1, with a weak D call TRBD1 (6 bases). TRBV23-1 is given ORF status, its function remaining uncertain. The CDR3 extends over 17 amino acids. The V end lost 2 bases, the J end lost 1 base, and 17 bases lay between the germline ends. DNA for the CDR3: TGCGCCAGCAGTCAAAGGCAGGACAGCCCAACGAACACTGAAGCTTTCTTT. It is translated as CASSQRQDSPTNTEAFF.

In its sample, this clone was seen a few times. The gene calls are TRBV29-1 and TRBJ1-1; possibly TRBD1 for D (5 bases). The CDR3 consists of 14 residues. Trimming took off 7 bases at V and 0 bases at J, with 15 bases between the two ends. Per the germline V gene, CDR1 is SQVTM and CDR2 is ANQGSEA. The CDR3 bases are TGCAGCGCCGAGGGCAGGGCTATGAACACTGAAGCTTTCTTT. Translated, it gives CSAEGRAMNTEAFF. The entire variable domain, with the rest obtained from reference TRBV29-1 and TRBJ1-1, is as follows: SAVISQKPSRDICQRGTSLTIQCQVDSQVTMMFWYRQQPGQSLTLIATANQGSEATYESGFVIDKFPISRPNLTFSTLTVSNMSPEDSSIYLCSAEGRAMNTEAFFGQGTRLTVV.

This clone has only a few counts. The chain couples TRBV9 to TRBJ1-2; TRBD1 aligns across 7 bases. This CDR3 comprises 16 residues. Unmatched junction bases numbered 9, after V lost 4 bases and J lost 0 bases. CDR1 SGDLS and CDR2 YYNGEE come from the germline V gene. The CDR3 protein is CASSPALGQSNYGYTF. The CDR3 nucleotides read TGTGCCAGCAGCCCAGCCCTGGGACAGTCTAACTATGGCTACACCTTC.

The gene calls are TRBV11-2 and TRBJ2-1; TRBD2 matches at 10 bases. Per the germline V gene, CDR1 is SGHAT and CDR2 is FQNNGV. V dropped 1 base and J dropped 4; count of bases not matched to a gene: 10. This CDR3 comprises 18 residues. The CDR3 DNA reads TGTGCCAGCAGCTTAGTCCTAGTGGCTAGCGGGAGATACAATGAGCAGTTCTTC. Its protein product is CASSLVLVASGRYNEQFF.

There are many counts of this clone. The rearrangement links TRBV7-9 to TRBJ2-5; 10 bases are a match to TRBD2. Germline V lookup: CDR1 SEHNR, CDR2 FQNEAQ (reference sequence). V shed 1 base and J 4 bases; nucleotides not matched to a gene: 3. The CDR3 extends over 15 amino acids. The chain's CDR3 is CASSLGLAGAETQYF. The CDR3 DNA is TGTGCCAGCAGCTTAGGGCTAGCGGGAGCAGAGACCCAGTACTTC.

V and J are TRBV2 and TRBJ2-1; the D gene could be TRBD1 or TRBD2 (6 bases each). V was clipped by 7 bases and J by 6 bases, with 19 bases between them. CDR1 is SNHLY and CDR2 is FYNNEI in the germline V gene. The length of the CDR3 is 15 residues. CDR3 nucleotides: TGTGCCAGCAAGTGGGGGGCGGATACTTCCAATGAGCAGTTCTTC. Its translation: CASKWGADTSNEQFF.

V gene TRBV27 combines with J gene TRBJ2-1; D may correspond to TRBD1 or TRBD2 (5 bases each). V lost 0 bases to trimming and J lost 7 bases, with 10 bases between them. Germline-derived CDR1 and CDR2 are MNHEY and SMNVEV (reference sequence). CDR3 length: 14 residues. Here the CDR3 DNA reads TGTGCCAGCAGTTTATCCCCAGGGAGAAATGAGCAGTTCTTC. Translated: CASSLSPGRNEQFF.